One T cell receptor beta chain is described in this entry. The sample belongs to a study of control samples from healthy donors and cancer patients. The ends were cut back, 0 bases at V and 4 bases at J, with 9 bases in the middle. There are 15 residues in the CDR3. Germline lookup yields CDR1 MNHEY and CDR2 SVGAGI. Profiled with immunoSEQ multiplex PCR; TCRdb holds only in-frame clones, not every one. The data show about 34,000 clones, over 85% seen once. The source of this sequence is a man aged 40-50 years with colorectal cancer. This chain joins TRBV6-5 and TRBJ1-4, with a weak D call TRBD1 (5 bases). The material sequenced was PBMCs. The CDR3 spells CASSYSQGLNEKLFF. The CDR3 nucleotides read TGTGCCAGCAGTTACTCCCAGGGCCTTAATGAAAAACTGTTTTTT.